The clone carrying this TCR beta chain was counted only a few times. Its specificity is not known. TCRdb used MiXCR to reprocess the RT-PCR reads, holding one entry per CDR3 protein. Of hundreds of thousands of distinct CDR3 sequences listed, approximately 14% are singletons. These data are taken from a study of response to subunit inactivated influenza vaccine. General study points: The study's authors posited that every seasonal influenza vaccination enlists few new T cells.

This CDR3 spans 13 amino acids. Between the trimmed V and J ends, which lost 5 bases and 10 bases, there was a span of 15 bases. Germline-derived CDR1 and CDR2 are LNHNV and YYDKDF (reference sequence). The specimen comprised PBMCs from blood, sampled roughly 13 days after vaccination. This sequence joins TRBV15 and TRBJ2-1, with D hard to call. The receptor's source is a middle-aged man who received an inactivated influenza vaccine. CDR3 DNA sequence: TGTGCCACCAGCGGGCCACCGGACGAAGAGCAGTTCTTC. Residues: CATSGPPDEEQFF.